This T cell receptor beta chain was identified in a study of PD-L1 blockade in urothelial cancer. Across the study: T cell content in blood samples showed a median of around 140,000.

This sample's time point: pretreatment peripheral blood. Profiling relied on immunoSEQ multiplex PCR, and the TCRdb table lists in-frame clones only, not all of them. The sample shows 55,000 to 80,000 clones, 80% to 85% of them seen only once. Trimming stripped 6 bases from V and 7 bases from J, with 18 bases between. Germline loops: CDR1 SQVTM, CDR2 ANQGSEA. There are 13 residues in the CDR3. The sequence was obtained from a man between 65 and 85 years old with urothelial cancer. The V call is TRBV29-1, the J call TRBJ1-2, with D perhaps TRBD1 (5 bases). The source was PBMCs, collected around atezolizumab (anti-PD-L1) treatment. CDR3 sequence: CSVTQGGNSGYTF. The CDR3 region has the DNA TGCAGCGTCACCCAGGGAGGGAATTCTGGCTACACCTTC.